This T cell receptor (beta chain) was captured in a study of cytomegalovirus exposure and HLA in healthy donors. Study-wide results and caveats: Reports state that TCR beta sequences accurately predicted most subjects' HLA-A and HLA-B alleles. Earlier findings revealed that most TCR beta V segments proved productive either about 87% or about 30% of the time.

Healthy individuals who donated bone marrow served as the donors. At the time of sampling, donors were nominally healthy, though unrecorded immune exposures were likely. Deletions cut 5 bases from V and 0 bases from J, with 19 bases between. Looked up from germline, CDR1 is SGDLS and CDR2 is YYNGEE. The CDR3 is 17 residues long. With regard to this clone: Its antigen is currently unknown.

PCR employed 60 Vbeta and 13 Jbeta primers. Measured with immunoSEQ multiplex PCR; TCRdb has only the in-frame clones, and not every one. The data show roughly 150,000 clones, over 70% seen once. Material: PBMCs. This chain uses TRBV9 with TRBJ2-3, with D possibly matching TRBD2 (6 bases). The receptor was isolated from a man aged 35 to 55 in good health and CMV-seronegative. The DNA of the CDR3 is TGTGCCAGCAGGCCCCTCGGTCGGACTACTAGCACAGATACGCAGTATTTT. Its translation: CASRPLGRTTSTDTQYF.